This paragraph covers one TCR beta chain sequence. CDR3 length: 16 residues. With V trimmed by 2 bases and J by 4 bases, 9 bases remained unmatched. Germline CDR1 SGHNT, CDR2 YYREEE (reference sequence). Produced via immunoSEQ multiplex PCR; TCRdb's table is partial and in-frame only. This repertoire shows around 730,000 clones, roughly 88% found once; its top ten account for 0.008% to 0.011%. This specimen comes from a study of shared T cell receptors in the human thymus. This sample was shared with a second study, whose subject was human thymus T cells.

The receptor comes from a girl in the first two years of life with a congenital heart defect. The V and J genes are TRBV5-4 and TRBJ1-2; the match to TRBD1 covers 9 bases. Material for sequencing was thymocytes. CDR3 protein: CASSFSQGAKGYGYTF. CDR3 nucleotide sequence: TGTGCCAGCAGCTTCTCACAGGGGGCGAAGGGCTATGGCTACACCTTC.